The sequence of this T cell receptor beta chain was determined in a study of radiation and T cells in renal cell carcinoma. About the study: Nephrectomy followed 15 Gy stereotactic body radiation by 4 weeks.

This clone was seen a handful of times. Germline lookup yields CDR1 SGHRS and CDR2 YFSETQ. The CDR3 is 18 residues long. V dropped 0 bases and J dropped 0; count of bases not matched to a gene: 10. Sequenced by immunoSEQ multiplex PCR; TCRdb stores in-frame clones only, minus some. The table has approximately 79,000 clones, about 81% seen once. Time point defined: blood 2 weeks post-SBRT. This sample's treatment: 15 Gy SBRT to primary tumor, nephrectomy 4 weeks later. Blood was sampled at baseline, 2 weeks and 4 weeks after SBRT. The clonotype originates from a man in his sixties with renal cell carcinoma. J is TRBJ2-7 and V is TRBV5-1; 9 bases line up with TRBD1. The sample here was blood, taken from a patient whose treatment included radiotherapy and nephrectomy. The CDR3 DNA is TGCGCCAGCAGCTTGGGTGGTGCCTGGACAGGGGTCTCCTACGAGCAGTACTTC. It yields the protein CASSLGGAWTGVSYEQYF.